Below are 8 T cell receptor beta chains sequenced from a single sample in a study of blood T cell repertoires in COVID-19. Assay: immunoSEQ multiplex PCR; the TCRdb copy retains only in-frame clones and omits some. The sample lists about 200,000 clones, over 70% seen once, with 5.5% in the top ten. Sequenced input: peripheral blood. These receptors were taken from a woman in her 70s with acute or convalescent COVID-19.

This chain connects TRBV6-5 to TRBJ1-6; 8 bases line up with TRBD1. Trimming took 6 bases from V and 5 from J; bases not matched to a gene: 6. Germline loops: CDR1 MNHEY, CDR2 SVGAGI. The CDR3 loop spans 15 amino acids. CDR3 loop: CASRIMTGDNSPLHF. As DNA, the CDR3 is TGTGCCAGCAGGATTATGACAGGGGATAATTCACCCCTCCACTTT.

The V gene is TRBV5-1, the J gene TRBJ2-1; TRBD1 is a possible D gene (5 bases). Germline lookup yields CDR1 SGHRS and CDR2 YFSETQ. This CDR3 contains 15 residues. Deletions cut 0 bases from V and 1 base from J, with 8 bases between. The CDR3 bases are TGCGCCAGCAGCTTGGGACAGACTTCCTACAATGAGCAGTTCTTC. Its protein product is CASSLGQTSYNEQFF.

The chain employs TRBV15 and TRBJ1-6; a possible D gene is TRBD1 (5 bases). Deletions cut 0 bases from V and 13 bases from J, with 13 bases between. The V gene's germline CDR1 is LNHNV and CDR2 YYDKDF (reference sequence). The CDR3 runs to 14 residues. The CDR3 coding sequence is TGTGCCACCAGCAGAGACAGGGCGGCAGTCCCCCTCCACTTT. Protein: CATSRDRAAVPLHF. Complete variable domain (other parts from reference TRBV15 and TRBJ1-6): DAMVIQNPRYQVTQFGKPVTLSCSQTLNHNVMYWYQQKSSQAPKLLFHYYDKDFNNEADTPDNFQSRRPNTSFCFLDIRSPGLGDTAMYLCATSRDRAAVPLHFGNGTRLTVT.

The chain carries TRBV24-1 and TRBJ2-1, with TRBD2 identical over 10 bases. Germline loops: CDR1 KGHDR, CDR2 SFDVKD. Trimming took 2 bases from V and 7 from J; bases not matched to a gene: 10. The CDR3 sequence is 17 residues long. CDR3: CATSDSGLAVGGNEQFF. In DNA form, the CDR3 reads TGTGCCACCAGTGATTCCGGACTAGCGGTGGGTGGTAATGAGCAGTTCTTC.

J is TRBJ1-1 and V is TRBV18; D remains unclear. Germline V lookup: CDR1 KGHSH, CDR2 LQKENI. Trimming cost V 6 bases and J 3 bases, with 17 bases left between them. This CDR3 has 15 amino acids. The CDR3 region has the DNA TGTGCCAGCTCCCCCCGCGGTCCCGCGGACACTGAAGCTTTCTTT. Protein: CASSPRGPADTEAFF.

The CDR3 DNA is TGCAGCGTTGAAGGGGGTTGGACAGGATCCTACGAGCAGTACTTC. Amino acids: CSVEGGWTGSYEQYF. The chain is built from TRBV29-1 and TRBJ2-7, with 7 bases matching TRBD1. V lost 1 base to trimming and J lost 1 base; unmatched junction nucleotides: 7. CDR1 and CDR2 (germline): SQVTM, ANQGSEA. The CDR3 consists of 15 residues.

The chain combines TRBV28 with TRBJ2-1; D possibly corresponds to TRBD2 (6 bases). Trimming removed 4 bases from V and 7 bases from J, with 11 bases in between. CDR1 MDHEN and CDR2 SYDVKM come from the germline V gene. The CDR3 is 13 amino acids. The CDR3 is CASSSPGRNEQFF. Written as DNA, the CDR3 is TGTGCCAGCAGTTCCCCGGGGAGGAATGAGCAGTTCTTC. Looking up the rest from reference TRBV28 and TRBJ2-1 gives the full variable domain: DVKVTQSSRYLVKRTGEKVFLECVQDMDHENMFWYRQDPGLGLRLIYFSYDVKMKEKGDIPEGYSVSREKKERFSLILESASTNQTSMYLCASSSPGRNEQFFGPGTRLTVL.

V usage is TRBV7-8 and J usage is TRBJ2-1, with 9 bases identical to TRBD2. Trimming cost V 2 bases and J 5 bases; bases outside gene matches: 4. CDR1 is SGHVS and CDR2 is FQNEAQ in the germline V gene. The CDR3 loop spans 15 amino acids. The CDR3 region has the DNA TGTGCCAGCAGCTTACGGGTAGCGGGAGACAATGAGCAGTTCTTC. Amino acids: CASSLRVAGDNEQFF.